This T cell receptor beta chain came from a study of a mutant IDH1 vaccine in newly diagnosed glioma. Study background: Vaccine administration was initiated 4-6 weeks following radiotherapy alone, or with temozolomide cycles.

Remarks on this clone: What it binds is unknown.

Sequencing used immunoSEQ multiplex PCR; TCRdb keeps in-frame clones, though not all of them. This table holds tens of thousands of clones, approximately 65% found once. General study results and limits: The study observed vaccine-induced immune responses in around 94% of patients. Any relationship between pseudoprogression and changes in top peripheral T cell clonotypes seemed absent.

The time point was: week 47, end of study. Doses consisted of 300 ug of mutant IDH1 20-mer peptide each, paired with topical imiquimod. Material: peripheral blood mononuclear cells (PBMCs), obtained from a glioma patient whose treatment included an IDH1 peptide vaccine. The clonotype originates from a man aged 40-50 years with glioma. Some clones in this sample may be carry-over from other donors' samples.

The CDR3 DNA follows: TGTGCCAGTAGTAGCCGGCAGGGGAGCTACGAGCAGTACTTC. Translating it yields CASSSRQGSYEQYF. The chain is built from TRBV19 and TRBJ2-7, with D perhaps TRBD1 (6 bases). The CDR3 runs to 14 residues. The germline V and J ends were trimmed by 4 bases and 3 bases, with 13 bases remaining between them. Germline CDR1 LNHDA, CDR2 SQIVND (reference sequence).